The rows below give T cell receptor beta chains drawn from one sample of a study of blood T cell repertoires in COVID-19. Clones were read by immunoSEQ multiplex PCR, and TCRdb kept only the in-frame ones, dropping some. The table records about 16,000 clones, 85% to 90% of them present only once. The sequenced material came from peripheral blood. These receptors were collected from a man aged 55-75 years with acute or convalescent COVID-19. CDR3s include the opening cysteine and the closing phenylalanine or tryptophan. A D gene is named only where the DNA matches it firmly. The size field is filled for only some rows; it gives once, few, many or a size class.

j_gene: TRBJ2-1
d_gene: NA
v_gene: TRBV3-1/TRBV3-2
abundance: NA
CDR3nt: TGTGCCAGCAGCCAAGATCGGAATGAGCAGTTCTTC
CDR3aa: CASSQDRNEQFF

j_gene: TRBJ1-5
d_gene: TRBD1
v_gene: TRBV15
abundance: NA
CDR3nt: TGTGCCACCAGCAGAGATAAGGGGGCGAATCAGCCCCAGCATTTT
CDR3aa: CATSRDKGANQPQHF

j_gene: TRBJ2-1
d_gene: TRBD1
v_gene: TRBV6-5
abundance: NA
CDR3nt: TGTGCCATAGACAGGGCGAGGGATTTCAATGAGCAGTTCTTC
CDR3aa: CAIDRARDFNEQFF

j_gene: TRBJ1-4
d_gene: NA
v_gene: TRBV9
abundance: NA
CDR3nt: TGTGCCAGCAGCACAAGGCATAGACAGGCAACTAATGAAAAACTGTTTTTT
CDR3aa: CASSTRHRQATNEKLFF

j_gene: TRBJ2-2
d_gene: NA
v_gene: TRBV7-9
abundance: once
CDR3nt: TGTGCCAGCAGCTTCGGGACTGGGTGGGGCAACACCGGGGAGCTGTTTTTT
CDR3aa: CASSFGTGWGNTGELFF

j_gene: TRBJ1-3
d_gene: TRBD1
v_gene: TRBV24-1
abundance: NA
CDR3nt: TGTGCCACCAGTGATTTGCGGCAGGGGGACACCATATATTTT
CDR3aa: CATSDLRQGDTIYF

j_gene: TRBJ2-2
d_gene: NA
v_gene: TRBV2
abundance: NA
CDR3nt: TGTGCCAGTCAAAGGCCGTTACTACAGGGTAACGGGGAGCTGTTTTTT
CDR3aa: CASQRPLLQGNGELFF

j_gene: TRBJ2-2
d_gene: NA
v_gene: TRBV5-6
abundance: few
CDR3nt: TGTGCCAGCAGCTTGGTGCCGGCCGGGGAGCTGTTTTTT
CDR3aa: CASSLVPAGELFF

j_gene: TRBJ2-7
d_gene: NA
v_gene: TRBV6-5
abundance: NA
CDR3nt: TGTGCCAGCAGTTCAAGGGGCCTCTACGAGCAGTACTTC
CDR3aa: CASSSRGLYEQYF

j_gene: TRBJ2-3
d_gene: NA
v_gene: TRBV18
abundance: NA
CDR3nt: TGTGCCAGCACAAGGGTGCAGGGCTGGGGAGATACGCAGTATTTT
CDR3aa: CASTRVQGWGDTQYF

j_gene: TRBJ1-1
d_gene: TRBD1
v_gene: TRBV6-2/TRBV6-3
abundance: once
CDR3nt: TGTGCCAGCAGTTACCCGAGAAGGGGGCCTGAAGCTTTCTTT
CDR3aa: CASSYPRRGPEAFF

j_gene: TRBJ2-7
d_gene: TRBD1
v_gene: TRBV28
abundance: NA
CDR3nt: TGTGCCAGCAGTGTGACAGGGGGCCTCTACGAGCAGTACTTC
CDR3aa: CASSVTGGLYEQYF

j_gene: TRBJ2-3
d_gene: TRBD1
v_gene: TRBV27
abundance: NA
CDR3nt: TGTGCCAGCAGTTTTGGGACAGGATACCGAGAGCATCATACGCAGTATTTT
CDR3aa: CASSFGTGYREHHTQYF

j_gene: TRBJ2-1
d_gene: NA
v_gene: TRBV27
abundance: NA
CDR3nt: TGTGCCAGCAGTCTCATAGACGGGAGCCTATACAATGAGCAGTTCTTC
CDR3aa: CASSLIDGSLYNEQFF

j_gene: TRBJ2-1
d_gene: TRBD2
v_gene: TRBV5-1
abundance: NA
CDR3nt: TGCGCCAGCAGTCCGGGACTAGCCTACAATGAGCAGTTCTTC
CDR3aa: CASSPGLAYNEQFF

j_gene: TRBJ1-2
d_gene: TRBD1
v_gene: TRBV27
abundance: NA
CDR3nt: TGTGCCAGTTACCAGACAGGGGGCTATGGCTACACCTTC
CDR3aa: CASYQTGGYGYTF

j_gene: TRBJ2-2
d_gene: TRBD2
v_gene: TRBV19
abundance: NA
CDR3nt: TGTGCCAGTTCCGGGGGGGGTGCCCACACCGGGGAGCTGTTTTTT
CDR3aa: CASSGGGAHTGELFF

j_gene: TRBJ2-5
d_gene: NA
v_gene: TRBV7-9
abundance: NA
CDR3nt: TGTGCCAGCAGCTTAGGGTGGTCGGGGACTCAAGAGACCCAGTACTTC
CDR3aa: CASSLGWSGTQETQYF

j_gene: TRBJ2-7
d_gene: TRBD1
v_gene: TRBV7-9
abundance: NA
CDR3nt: TGTGCCAGCAGCTTACCCAGGGGGCGCGTCGAGCAGTACTTC
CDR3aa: CASSLPRGRVEQYF

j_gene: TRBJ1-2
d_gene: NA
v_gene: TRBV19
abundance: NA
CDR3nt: TGTGCCAGCCAAAGGGTCGATTTCGGGACTAACTATGGCTACACCTTC
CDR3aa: CASQRVDFGTNYGYTF

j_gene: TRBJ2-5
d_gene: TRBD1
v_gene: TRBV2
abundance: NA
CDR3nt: TGTGCCAGCCGACAGGGTGGGGGAGAGACCCAGTACTTC
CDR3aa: CASRQGGGETQYF

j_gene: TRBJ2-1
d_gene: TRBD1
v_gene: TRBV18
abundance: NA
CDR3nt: TGTGCCAGCTCACCACCAGGTAGGGGGCTCTACAATGAGCAGTTCTTC
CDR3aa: CASSPPGRGLYNEQFF

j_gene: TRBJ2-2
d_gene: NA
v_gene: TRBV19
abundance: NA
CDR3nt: TGTGCCAGTAGTATCTTGACAGCCGGGGAGCTGTTTTTT
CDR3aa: CASSILTAGELFF

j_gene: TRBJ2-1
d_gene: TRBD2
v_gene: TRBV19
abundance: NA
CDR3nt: TGTGCCAGTAGTATGCGAACTAGCGGGGGAGGGAACAATGAGCAGTTCTTC
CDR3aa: CASSMRTSGGGNNEQFF

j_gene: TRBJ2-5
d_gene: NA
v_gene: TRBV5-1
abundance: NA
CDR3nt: TGCGCCAGCAGCAGACAGGACGCCCAAGAGACCCAGTACTTC
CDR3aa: CASSRQDAQETQYF

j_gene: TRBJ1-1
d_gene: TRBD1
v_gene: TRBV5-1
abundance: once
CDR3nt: TGCGCCAGCAGCTTGGGACAGGGGAAAGCTGAAGCTTTCTTT
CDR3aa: CASSLGQGKAEAFF

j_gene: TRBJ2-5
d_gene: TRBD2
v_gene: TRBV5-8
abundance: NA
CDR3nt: TGTGCCAGCAGCTTGGAAGGCGGGAGGGGCGAGACCCAGTACTTC
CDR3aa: CASSLEGGRGETQYF

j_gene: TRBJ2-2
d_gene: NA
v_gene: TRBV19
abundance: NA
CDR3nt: TGTGCCAGTAGTATCTACGGACGGGAGAACACCGGGGAGCTGTTTTTT
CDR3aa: CASSIYGRENTGELFF